Sequencing of this T cell receptor (beta chain) was carried out in a study of shared clonotypes between healthy human individuals. As for the study in general: A donor's plate count was three for CD4 naive and three for CD4 memory; CD8 naive had two and CD8 memory one.

Naive CD8 cells were CD45RO-negative, positively selected for CCR7, excluding terminally differentiated effector memory CD45RA+ cells. Germline values: CDR1 SGHAT, CDR2 FQNNGV. With 6 bases removed from V and 2 bases from J, the gap between germline ends came to 16 bases. This CDR3 is 15 amino acids long. General study results and limits: Of the naive CD4 clonotypes, about 5% were shared across several donors. Limitation of the genetic and exposure-history diversity represented came from the few donors.

For this clone: The antigen remains undetermined.

This table comes from immunoSEQ multiplex PCR, and its TCRdb copy is limited to in-frame clones, with some not included. Of 550,000 to 600,000 clones in the sample, 95% to 98% were seen once. V gene TRBV11-2 combines with J gene TRBJ1-1; D possibly corresponds to TRBD1 (6 bases). This receptor was obtained from a man younger than 40 in good health. The sample was naive CD8+ T cells sorted from blood. The CDR3: CASSKSDRRNTEAFF. DNA for the CDR3: TGTGCCAGCAGTAAAAGCGACAGGCGCAACACTGAAGCTTTCTTT.